This TCR beta chain is drawn from a study of blood T cell repertoires in COVID-19. The CDR3 length is 16 residues. The germline V gene has CDR1 MNHEY and CDR2 SMNVEV (reference sequence). Using immunoSEQ multiplex PCR, the repertoire was profiled, and TCRdb retains in-frame clones only, with some absent. Here the sample spans some 400,000 clones, about four fifths being singletons. The clonotype was recovered from a human donor with acute or convalescent COVID-19. The donor label of this sample is uncertain. V gene TRBV27 combines with J gene TRBJ2-2; D may be TRBD1 (8 bases). Sequencing was performed on peripheral blood. The CDR3 is CATKTNRGGNTGELFF. CDR3 sequence (DNA): TGTGCGACCAAGACCAACAGGGGGGGGAACACCGGGGAGCTGTTTTTT.